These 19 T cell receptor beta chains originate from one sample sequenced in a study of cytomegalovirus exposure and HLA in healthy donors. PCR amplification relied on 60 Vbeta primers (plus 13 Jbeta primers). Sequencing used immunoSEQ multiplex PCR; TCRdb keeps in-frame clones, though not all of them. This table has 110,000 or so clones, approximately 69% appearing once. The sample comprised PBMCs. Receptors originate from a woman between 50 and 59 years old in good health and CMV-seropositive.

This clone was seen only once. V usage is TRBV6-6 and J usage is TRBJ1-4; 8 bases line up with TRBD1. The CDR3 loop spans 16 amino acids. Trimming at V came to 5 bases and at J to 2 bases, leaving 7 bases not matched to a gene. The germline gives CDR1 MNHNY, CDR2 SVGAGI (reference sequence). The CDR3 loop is CASSRDRPATNEKLFF. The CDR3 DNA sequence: TGTGCCAGCAGTAGGGACAGGCCGGCGACTAATGAAAAACTGTTTTTT.

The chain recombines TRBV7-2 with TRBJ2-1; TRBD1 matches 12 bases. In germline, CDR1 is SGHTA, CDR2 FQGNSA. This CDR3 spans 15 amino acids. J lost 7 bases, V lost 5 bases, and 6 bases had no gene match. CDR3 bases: TGTGCCAGCAGCCGCCCGGGACAGGGGGCGAATGAGCAGTTCTTC. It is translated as CASSRPGQGANEQFF. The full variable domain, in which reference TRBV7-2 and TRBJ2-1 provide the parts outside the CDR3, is GAGVSQSPSNKVTEKGKDVELRCDPISGHTALYWYRQSLGQGLEFLIYFQGNSAPDKSGLPSDRFSAERTGGSVSTLTIQRTQQEDSAVYLCASSRPGQGANEQFFGPGTRLTVL.

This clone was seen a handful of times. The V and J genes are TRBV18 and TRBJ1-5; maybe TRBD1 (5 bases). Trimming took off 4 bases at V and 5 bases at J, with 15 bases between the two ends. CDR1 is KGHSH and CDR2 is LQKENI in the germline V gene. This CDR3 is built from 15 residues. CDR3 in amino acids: CASSLLDNYYQPQHF. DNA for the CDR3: TGTGCCAGCTCACTTCTGGACAACTACTATCAGCCCCAGCATTTT.

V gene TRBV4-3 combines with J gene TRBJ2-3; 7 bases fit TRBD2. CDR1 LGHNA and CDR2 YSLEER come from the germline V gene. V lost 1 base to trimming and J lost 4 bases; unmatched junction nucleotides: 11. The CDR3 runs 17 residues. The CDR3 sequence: CASSQAPTAGISDTQYF. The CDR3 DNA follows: TGCGCCAGCAGCCAAGCCCCCACAGCGGGGATCTCAGATACGCAGTATTTT.

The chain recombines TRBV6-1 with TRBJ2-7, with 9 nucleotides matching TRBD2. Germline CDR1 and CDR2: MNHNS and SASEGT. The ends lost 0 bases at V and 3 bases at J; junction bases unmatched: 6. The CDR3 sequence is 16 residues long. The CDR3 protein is CASSEAGGRGSYEQYF. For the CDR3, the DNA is TGTGCCAGCAGTGAAGCGGGCGGGAGGGGTAGCTACGAGCAGTACTTC.

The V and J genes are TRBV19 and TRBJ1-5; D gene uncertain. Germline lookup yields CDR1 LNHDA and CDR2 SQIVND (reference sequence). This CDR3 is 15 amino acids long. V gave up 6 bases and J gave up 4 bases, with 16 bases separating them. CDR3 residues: CASSPSGLGNQPQHF. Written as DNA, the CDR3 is TGTGCCAGTAGCCCAAGCGGACTGGGGAATCAGCCCCAGCATTTT.

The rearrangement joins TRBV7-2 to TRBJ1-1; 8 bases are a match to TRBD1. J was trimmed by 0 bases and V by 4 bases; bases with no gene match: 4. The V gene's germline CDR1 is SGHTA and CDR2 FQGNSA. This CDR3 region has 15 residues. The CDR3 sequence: CASSWAQGVNTEAFF. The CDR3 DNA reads TGTGCCAGCAGCTGGGCACAGGGGGTGAACACTGAAGCTTTCTTT.

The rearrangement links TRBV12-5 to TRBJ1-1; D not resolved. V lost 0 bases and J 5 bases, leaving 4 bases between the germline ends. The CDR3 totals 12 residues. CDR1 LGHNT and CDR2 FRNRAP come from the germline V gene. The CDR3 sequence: CASGLVLTEAFF. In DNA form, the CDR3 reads TGTGCTAGTGGTTTGGTACTTACTGAAGCTTTCTTT.

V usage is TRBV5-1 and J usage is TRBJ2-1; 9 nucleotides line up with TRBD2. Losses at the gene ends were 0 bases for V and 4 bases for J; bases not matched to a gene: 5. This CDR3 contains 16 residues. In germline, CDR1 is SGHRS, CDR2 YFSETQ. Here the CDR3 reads CASSLVGTSLYNEQFF. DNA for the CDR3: TGCGCCAGCAGCTTGGTTGGGACTAGCCTATACAATGAGCAGTTCTTC.

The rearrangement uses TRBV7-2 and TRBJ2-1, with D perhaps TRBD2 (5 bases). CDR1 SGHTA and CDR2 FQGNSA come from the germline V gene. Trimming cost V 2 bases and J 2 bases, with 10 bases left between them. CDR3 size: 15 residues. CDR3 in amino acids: CASSLREWTYNEQFF. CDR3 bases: TGTGCCAGCAGCTTAAGGGAGTGGACCTACAATGAGCAGTTCTTC.

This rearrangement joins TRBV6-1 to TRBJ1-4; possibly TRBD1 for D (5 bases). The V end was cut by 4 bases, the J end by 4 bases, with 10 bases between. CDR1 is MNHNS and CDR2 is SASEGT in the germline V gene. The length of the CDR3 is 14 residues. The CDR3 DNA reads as TGTGCCAGCAGTGGACAGTTGGGTAATGAAAAACTGTTTTTT. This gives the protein CASSGQLGNEKLFF.

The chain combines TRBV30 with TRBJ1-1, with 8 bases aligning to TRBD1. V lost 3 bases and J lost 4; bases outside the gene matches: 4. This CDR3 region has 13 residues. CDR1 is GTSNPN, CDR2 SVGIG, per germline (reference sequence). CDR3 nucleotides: TGTGCCTGGAGCCAGGACAGGGTCACTGAAGCTTTCTTT. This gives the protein CAWSQDRVTEAFF.

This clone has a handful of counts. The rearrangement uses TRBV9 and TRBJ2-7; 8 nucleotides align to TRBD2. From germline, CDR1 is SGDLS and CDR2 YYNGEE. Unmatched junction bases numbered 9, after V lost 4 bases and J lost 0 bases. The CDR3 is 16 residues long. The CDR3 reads CASSPSAGRASYEQYF. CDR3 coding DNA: TGTGCCAGCAGCCCATCGGCCGGGAGGGCCTCCTACGAGCAGTACTTC.

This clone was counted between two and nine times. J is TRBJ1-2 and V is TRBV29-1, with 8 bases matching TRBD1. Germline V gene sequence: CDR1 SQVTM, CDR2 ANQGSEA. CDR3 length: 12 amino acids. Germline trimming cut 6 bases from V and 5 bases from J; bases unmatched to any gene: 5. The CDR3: CSVDREGYGYTF. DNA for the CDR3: TGCAGCGTGGACAGGGAGGGGTATGGCTACACCTTC.

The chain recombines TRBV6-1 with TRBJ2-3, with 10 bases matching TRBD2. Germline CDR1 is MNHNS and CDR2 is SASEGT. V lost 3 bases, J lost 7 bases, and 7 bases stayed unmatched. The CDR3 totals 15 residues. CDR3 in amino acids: CASSESSSGSYTQYF. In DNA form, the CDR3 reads TGTGCCAGCAGTGAGTCGTCTAGCGGGAGCTATACGCAGTATTTT.

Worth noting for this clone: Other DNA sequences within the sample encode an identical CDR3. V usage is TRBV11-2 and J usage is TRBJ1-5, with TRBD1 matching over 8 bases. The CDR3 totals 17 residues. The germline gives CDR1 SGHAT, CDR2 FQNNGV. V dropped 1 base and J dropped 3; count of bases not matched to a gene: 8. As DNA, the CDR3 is TGTGCCAGCAGCTTAGGGACAGGGAGCTACTCCAATCAGCCCCAGCATTTT. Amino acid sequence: CASSLGTGSYSNQPQHF.

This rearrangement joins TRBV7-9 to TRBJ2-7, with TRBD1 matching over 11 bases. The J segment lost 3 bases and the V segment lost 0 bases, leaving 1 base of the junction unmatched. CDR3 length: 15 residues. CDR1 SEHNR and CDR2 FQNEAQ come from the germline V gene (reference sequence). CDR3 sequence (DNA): TGTGCCAGCAGCTTAGCTGGGACAGGGGGCTACGAGCAGTACTTC. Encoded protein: CASSLAGTGGYEQYF.

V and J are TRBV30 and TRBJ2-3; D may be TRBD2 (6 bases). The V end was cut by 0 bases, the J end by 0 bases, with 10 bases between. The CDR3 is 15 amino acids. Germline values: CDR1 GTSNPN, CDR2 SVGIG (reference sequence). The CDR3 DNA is TGTGCCTGGAGTGTACCGGGAGTTAGCACAGATACGCAGTATTTT. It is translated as CAWSVPGVSTDTQYF.

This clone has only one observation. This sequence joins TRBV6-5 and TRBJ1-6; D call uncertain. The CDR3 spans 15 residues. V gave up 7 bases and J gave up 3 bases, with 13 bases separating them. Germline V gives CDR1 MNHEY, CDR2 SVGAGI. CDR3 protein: CASTPGRIYNSPLHF. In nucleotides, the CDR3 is TGTGCCAGCACACCCGGGAGGATCTATAATTCACCCCTCCACTTT.